Shown below are 8 T cell receptor beta chains from a single sample sequenced in a study of vaccination effects on CD4 cells after COVID-19. These receptors' targets are unknown. Using viral peptide pools, the ViraFEST assay grew out antigen-specific CD4+ T cells prior to sequencing. Cells that had been cultured for about 10 days were the source of isolated CD4+ T cells. In the vaccine recipients, nucleocapsid antibodies were negative and there was no prior SARS-CoV-2 infection. TCRdb's copy holds only in-frame clones and misses some; the assay was immunoSEQ multiplex PCR. Of 35,000 to 40,000 clones listed, about 69% are singletons. Sequences were derived from CD4+ T cells from PBMCs cultured with HCoV-OC43 spike peptides, sampled before COVID-19 vaccination. Subset in this sample: HCoV-OC43 spike overlapping peptide pool stimulation. The receptors come from a human donor who received a COVID-19 vaccine.

The chain employs TRBV15 and TRBJ1-5; D call uncertain. Trimming shortened V by 0 bases and J by 7 bases, and 13 bases separated the two germline ends. Germline V gene sequence: CDR1 LNHNV, CDR2 YYDKDF (reference sequence). This CDR3 has 15 residues. CDR3 sequence reads: CATSRDPGRWQPQHF. The CDR3 bases are TGTGCCACCAGCAGAGATCCGGGGAGATGGCAGCCCCAGCATTTT.

V and J are TRBV18 and TRBJ2-5, with 15 bases aligning to TRBD2. The ends lost 3 bases at V and 5 bases at J; junction bases unmatched: 7. Germline V lookup: CDR1 KGHSH, CDR2 LQKENI. This CDR3 spans 17 amino acids. In DNA, the CDR3 is TGTGCCAGCTCACCGCGGACTAGCGGGGGGGCCGAGGAGACCCAGTACTTC. Residues: CASSPRTSGGAEETQYF. Using reference TRBV18 and TRBJ2-5 for the parts outside the CDR3, the full variable domain is NAGVMQNPRHLVRRRGQEARLRCSPMKGHSHVYWYRQLPEEGLKFMVYLQKENIIDESGMPKERFSAEFPKEGPSILRIQQVVRGDSAAYFCASSPRTSGGAEETQYFGPGTRLLVL.

This chain links TRBV11-3 with TRBJ2-7, with D possibly called TRBD1 or TRBD2 (5 bases each). V was trimmed by 5 bases and J by 7 bases, leaving 24 bases between them. CDR1 is SGHNT and CDR2 is YENEEA in the germline V gene. The CDR3 totals 16 residues. This CDR3 is CASSDCQVGVCGEQYF. CDR3 sequence (DNA): TGTGCCAGCAGCGATTGTCAGGTGGGGGTCTGTGGGGAGCAGTACTTC. Looking up the rest from reference TRBV11-3 and TRBJ2-7 gives the full variable domain: EAGVVQSPRYKIIEKKQPVAFWCNPISGHNTLYWYLQNLGQGPELLIRYENEEAVDDSQLPKDRFSAERLKGVDSTLKIQPAELGDSAVYLCASSDCQVGVCGEQYFGPGTRLTVT.

The chain joins TRBV5-4 to TRBJ1-1; D remains ambiguous. The CDR3 extends over 14 amino acids. Germline V gene sequence: CDR1 SGHNT, CDR2 YYREEE (reference sequence). The V end lost 2 bases, the J end lost 1 base, and 9 bases lay between the germline ends. DNA for the CDR3: TGTGCCAGCAGCTTATTTGAGGCGAACACTGAAGCTTTCTTT. Protein sequence: CASSLFEANTEAFF.

The J gene is TRBJ2-7, the V gene TRBV6-5; 10 bases are a match to TRBD1. J gave up 0 bases and V 8 bases, and 1 base lay outside the gene matches. CDR1 is MNHEY and CDR2 is SVGAGI in the germline V gene. There are 13 residues in the CDR3. The CDR3 protein is CASRTGGSYEQYF. The CDR3, as DNA: TGTGCCAGCCGGACAGGGGGCTCCTACGAGCAGTACTTC.

This clone was seen only once. V is TRBV5-6 and J is TRBJ2-2, with 8 bases aligning to TRBD1. In germline, CDR1 is SGHDT, CDR2 YYEEEE. The CDR3 has 15 residues. Losses at the gene ends were 1 base for V and 4 bases for J; bases not matched to a gene: 3. The CDR3 nucleotides are TGTGCCAGCAGCTTGAACGGACAGGGCACCGGGGAGCTGTTTTTT. It specifies CASSLNGQGTGELFF.

The rearrangement links TRBV29-1 to TRBJ1-1; D not resolved. Trimming took off 2 bases at V and 1 base at J, with 11 bases between the two ends. This CDR3 has 14 amino acids. Germline CDR1 is SQVTM and CDR2 is ANQGSEA. CDR3 protein: CSVERRVGNTEAFF. CDR3 DNA sequence: TGCAGCGTTGAAAGGAGGGTCGGGAACACTGAAGCTTTCTTT. Drawing the rest from reference TRBV29-1 and TRBJ1-1, the complete variable domain is SAVISQKPSRDICQRGTSLTIQCQVDSQVTMMFWYRQQPGQSLTLIATANQGSEATYESGFVIDKFPISRPNLTFSTLTVSNMSPEDSSIYLCSVERRVGNTEAFFGQGTRLTVV.

The chain links TRBV18 to TRBJ2-7, with 12 bases identical to TRBD2. CDR1 is KGHSH and CDR2 is LQKENI in the germline V gene. The CDR3 spans 16 residues. V was clipped by 1 base and J by 5 bases; unmatched bases: 6. The CDR3 bases are TGTGCCAGCTCACCACAATCTAGCGGGAGGGCCGACGAGCAGTACTTC. Its protein product is CASSPQSSGRADEQYF.